This is a list of T cell receptor beta chains from one sample in a study of cytomegalovirus exposure and HLA in healthy donors. Assay: immunoSEQ multiplex PCR; the TCRdb copy retains only in-frame clones and omits some. The ten top clones account for less than 0.9%, within a sample of 200,000 or so clones. Sequencing input: PBMCs. These receptors came from a boy younger than 18 in good health and CMV-seronegative. Both conserved end residues are part of each CDR3. The order of the fields is J gene, V gene, D gene, CDR3 protein, CDR3 DNA. The D gene is left open where the match is weak.

>TRBJ1-1|TRBV6-5|TRBD1
CASRSDRGLSTEAFF
TGTGCCAGCAGATCCGACAGGGGTTTAAGCACTGAAGCTTTCTTT
>TRBJ2-7|TRBV4-1|-
CASSQVAEAYEQYF
TGCGCCAGCAGCCAAGTAGCGGAGGCCTACGAGCAGTACTTC
>TRBJ1-1|TRBV5-4|-
CASSLGQGGGAFF
TGTGCCAGCAGCTTGGGCCAGGGAGGGGGAGCTTTCTTT
>TRBJ2-7|TRBV30|-
CAWGVSSYEQYF
TGTGCCTGGGGAGTTAGCTCCTACGAGCAGTACTTC
>TRBJ2-3|TRBV6-5|-
CASSYLKGAGGDTQYF
TGTGCCAGCAGTTACCTTAAGGGAGCAGGTGGAGATACGCAGTATTTT
>TRBJ1-5|TRBV21-1|-
CASSTKNRDRGLDQPQHF
TGTGCCAGCAGCACAAAAAACCGGGACAGGGGACTTGATCAGCCCCAGCATTTT
>TRBJ1-1|TRBV15|-
CATSRDEWSEAFF
TGTGCCACCAGCAGAGATGAGTGGTCTGAAGCTTTCTTT
>TRBJ1-2|TRBV27|-
CASSSRPTGGYTF
TGTGCCAGCAGTTCGCGACCAACAGGGGGCTACACCTTC
>TRBJ2-1|TRBV30|TRBD2
CAWSAGGGANEQFF
TGTGCCTGGAGTGCAGGCGGGGGGGCCAATGAGCAGTTCTTC
>TRBJ2-5|TRBV7-3|TRBD2
CASSWGTSGNLGETQYF
TGTGCCAGCAGCTGGGGGACTAGCGGCAACTTGGGGGAGACCCAGTACTTC
>TRBJ2-1|TRBV29-1|TRBD1
CSLPGQAHNEQFF
TGCAGCTTACCGGGACAGGCTCACAATGAGCAGTTCTTC
>TRBJ1-1|TRBV19|TRBD1
CASSQRGGGGTEAFF
TGTGCCAGTAGCCAGCGAGGGGGCGGTGGAACTGAAGCTTTCTTT
>TRBJ1-2|TRBV6-5|-
CASRQAGARNYGYTF
TGTGCCAGCAGACAAGCAGGGGCCCGTAACTATGGCTACACCTTC
>TRBJ1-5|TRBV19|-
CASSTSTVSDRPQHF
TGTGCCAGTAGCACCTCGACTGTCTCCGACCGACCCCAGCATTTT
>TRBJ2-7|TRBV28|-
CASSFIRATSYEQYF
TGTGCCAGCAGTTTTATCCGTGCCACTTCCTACGAGCAGTACTTC
>TRBJ2-7|TRBV9|-
CASSPGVVYEQYF
TGTGCCAGCAGCCCGGGTGTTGTCTACGAGCAGTACTTC
>TRBJ1-5|TRBV7-2|TRBD1
CASSTGTGERGQPQHF
TGTGCCAGCAGCACAGGGACAGGGGAAAGGGGTCAGCCCCAGCATTTT
>TRBJ1-2|TRBV5-1|TRBD1
CASSQPPGGQDGYTF
TGCGCCAGCAGCCAACCGCCAGGGGGCCAAGATGGCTACACCTTC
>TRBJ2-1|TRBV6-6|TRBD2
CASSYTGLVGFF
TGTGCCAGCAGTTACACCGGACTAGTTGGCTTCTTC
>TRBJ1-5|TRBV2|-
CASSLGRSNQPQHF
TGTGCCAGCAGTTTAGGGAGGAGCAATCAGCCCCAGCATTTT
>TRBJ1-2|TRBV25-1|TRBD1
CASTPQGGTGSRYGYTF
TGTGCCAGCACCCCTCAAGGTGGGACAGGCTCTCGCTATGGCTACACCTTC
>TRBJ2-7|TRBV6-1|-
CASSVTPASAYEQYF
TGTGCCAGCAGTGTGACTCCTGCCTCCGCCTACGAGCAGTACTTC
>TRBJ2-1|TRBV14|-
CASSRRTPTGIDNEQFF
TGTGCCAGCAGCCGCCGGACTCCTACCGGTATAGACAATGAGCAGTTCTTC
>TRBJ2-7|TRBV5-5|-
CASSLAPRGDEQYF
TGTGCCAGCAGCTTGGCCCCCCGCGGGGACGAGCAGTACTTC
>TRBJ2-2|TRBV19|TRBD2
CASSIWTSGVGDNTGELFF
TGTGCCAGTAGTATCTGGACTAGCGGGGTAGGGGATAACACCGGGGAGCTGTTTTTT
>TRBJ2-5|TRBV14|-
CASSHSRGETQYF
TGTGCCAGCAGCCACTCGCGGGGAGAGACCCAGTACTTC
>TRBJ2-7|TRBV10-2|-
CASTNLGVGSYEQYF
TGCGCCAGCACTAATCTCGGGGTGGGCTCCTACGAGCAGTACTTC
>TRBJ1-1|TRBV7-8|TRBD1
CASSPIQGALSKAFF
TGTGCCAGCAGTCCAATCCAGGGGGCACTTTCGAAAGCTTTCTTT
>TRBJ2-2|TRBV5-6|-
CASLSANTGELFF
TGTGCCAGCCTCAGTGCTAACACCGGGGAGCTGTTTTTT
>TRBJ1-4|TRBV2|-
CARGGNEKLFF
TGTGCCAGGGGGGGAAATGAAAAACTGTTTTTT
>TRBJ2-7|TRBV29-1|-
CSVEEETGRTYEQYF
TGCAGCGTTGAAGAGGAAACAGGGAGAACCTACGAGCAGTACTTC
>TRBJ1-2|TRBV2|TRBD1
CASTRWTGNYGYTF
TGTGCCAGCACCCGATGGACAGGGAACTATGGCTACACCTTC
>TRBJ2-1|TRBV7-2|TRBD2
CASSLLTSGGLEQFF
TGTGCCAGCAGCCTGTTGACTAGCGGGGGCCTTGAGCAGTTCTTC
>TRBJ1-5|TRBV19|TRBD1
CASNPGQGRGSNQPQHF
TGTGCCAGTAATCCGGGACAGGGAAGGGGAAGCAATCAGCCCCAGCATTTT
>TRBJ2-1|TRBV6-4|-
CASVLAYNYNEQFF
TGTGCCAGCGTCCTTGCCTATAACTACAATGAGCAGTTCTTC
>TRBJ1-2|TRBV5-6|-
CASSQERSSYGYTF
TGTGCCAGCAGTCAAGAACGAAGTAGCTATGGCTACACCTTC
>TRBJ1-6|TRBV9|TRBD1
CASSVAATGQGASPLHF
TGTGCCAGCAGCGTAGCGGCCACGGGACAGGGCGCCTCACCCCTCCACTTT
>TRBJ1-1|TRBV6-5|TRBD1
CASSTGQGNTEAFF
TGTGCCAGCAGTACGGGACAGGGTAACACTGAAGCTTTCTTT
>TRBJ1-2|TRBV5-4|-
CASSFDRSRGGYTF
TGTGCCAGCAGCTTCGACAGGTCCCGCGGTGGCTACACCTTC
>TRBJ2-5|TRBV19|TRBD2
CATAPGGDWETQYF
TGTGCCACCGCCCCGGGGGGGGATTGGGAGACCCAGTACTTC
>TRBJ2-1|TRBV6-5|-
CASSYRSSYNEQFF
TGTGCCAGCAGCTATCGATCCTCCTACAATGAGCAGTTCTTC
>TRBJ2-2|TRBV5-1|TRBD2
CASSLASGYTGELFF
TGCGCCAGCAGCTTGGCTAGCGGGTACACCGGGGAGCTGTTTTTT
>TRBJ2-2|TRBV30|TRBD2
CAWRPSGGVFGNTGELFF
TGTGCCTGGAGGCCTAGCGGGGGGGTTTTCGGTAACACCGGGGAGCTGTTTTTT
>TRBJ2-3|TRBV4-1|TRBD2
CASSHLLAGGSTDTQYF
TGCGCCAGCAGCCACCTCCTAGCGGGGGGAAGCACAGATACGCAGTATTTT
>TRBJ2-7|TRBV6-1|TRBD1
CASSLQGQIYEQYF
TGTGCCAGCAGTCTCCAGGGACAGATCTACGAGCAGTACTTC
>TRBJ1-6|TRBV6-6|-
CASSSVDSYNSPLHF
TGTGCCAGCAGTTCCGTCGACAGCTATAATTCACCCCTCCACTTT
>TRBJ1-1|TRBV19|-
CASSIAAGPTEAFF
TGTGCCAGTAGTATAGCGGCAGGGCCCACTGAAGCTTTCTTT
>TRBJ2-2|TRBV5-4|-
CASSPKSRGTTTGELFF
TGTGCCAGCAGCCCAAAGTCCAGGGGTACGACCACCGGGGAGCTGTTTTTT
>TRBJ1-5|TRBV6-6|TRBD1
CASSWTGADQPQHF
TGTGCCAGCAGTTGGACAGGGGCCGATCAGCCCCAGCATTTT
>TRBJ1-1|TRBV7-9|-
CASSQTSSGVTEAFF
TGTGCCAGCAGCCAAACATCTTCGGGGGTCACTGAAGCTTTCTTT
>TRBJ2-7|TRBV10-2|TRBD1
CASSDPAGTGNYEQYF
TGCGCCAGCAGTGATCCGGCCGGGACAGGGAACTACGAGCAGTACTTC
>TRBJ1-1|TRBV2|TRBD1
CASMGQTNTEAFF
TGTGCCAGCATGGGACAGACGAACACTGAAGCTTTCTTT
>TRBJ1-5|TRBV6-6|TRBD1
CASRTGTVNSNQPQHF
TGTGCCAGCAGAACCGGGACAGTCAATTCCAATCAGCCCCAGCATTTT
>TRBJ2-7|TRBV4-2|TRBD2
CASSQEAGGAGGFYEQYF
TGTGCCAGCAGCCAAGAAGCTGGTGGGGCGGGGGGCTTCTACGAGCAGTACTTC
>TRBJ1-6|TRBV7-2|-
CATNDRLGVNSPLHF
TGTGCCACCAATGACAGGTTAGGGGTGAATTCACCCCTCCACTTT
>TRBJ2-1|TRBV10-3|TRBD2
CAISDRSGGAFSYNEQFF
TGTGCCATCAGTGATAGGAGCGGGGGGGCCTTCTCCTACAATGAGCAGTTCTTC
>TRBJ2-1|TRBV7-9|-
CASSSLGGRYNEQFF
TGTGCCAGCAGCTCCTTAGGGGGTCGGTACAATGAGCAGTTCTTC
>TRBJ1-3|TRBV5-4|-
CASSLELEGADTIYF
TGTGCCAGCAGCTTGGAACTTGAAGGGGCCGACACCATATATTTT
>TRBJ2-5|TRBV6-5|-
CASSYGELQGTQYF
TGTGCCAGCAGTTACGGGGAGCTTCAAGGGACCCAGTACTTC